This T cell receptor (beta chain) derives from a study of T cell responses to AZD1222 COVID-19 vaccine. CDR3 length equals 15 residues. In germline, CDR1 is KGHSH, CDR2 LQKENI. V was cut by 3 bases and J by 4 bases, with 10 bases left in between. Study conclusions and caveats: Repertoire collection took place solely once the T cell response had peaked. Most donors were white British, females outnumbered males, and clonal diversity was possibly underestimated. Along spike, vaccine-associated CD4 TCRs were found throughout, with dominance at 160-218 and 743-854. Close to half of spike-specific TCRs reportedly recognize unmutated variant regions.

Clones were read by immunoSEQ multiplex PCR, and TCRdb kept only the in-frame ones, dropping some. The sample contains approximately 220,000 clones, under 95% of which appear only once. Of note for this clone: Its antigen is undetermined.

This receptor was obtained from an adult in good health. The specimen comprised peripheral blood, sampled on day 0 of MenACWY control vaccination. The chain combines TRBV18 with TRBJ1-6, with D uncertain. The CDR3 region is CASSPPGRYNSPLHF. The CDR3 DNA follows: TGTGCCAGCTCACCCCCCGGGAGATATAATTCACCCCTCCACTTT. Full variable domain (remainder filled in from reference TRBV18 and TRBJ1-6): NAGVMQNPRHLVRRRGQEARLRCSPMKGHSHVYWYRQLPEEGLKFMVYLQKENIIDESGMPKERFSAEFPKEGPSILRIQQVVRGDSAAYFCASSPPGRYNSPLHFGNGTRLTVT.